The entry that follows covers one T cell receptor (beta chain) sequence. Its antigen is not known. The data stem from a study of brain T cells in children with intractable seizures. Per germline, CDR1 SGHTA and CDR2 FQGNSA. Deletions cut 3 bases from V and 0 bases from J, with 12 bases between. CDR3 length: 16 amino acids. TCRdb's table, derived via immunoSEQ multiplex PCR, lists solely in-frame clones and lacks some. The sample consists of about 340,000 clones, roughly 92% of them appearing once. Overall study findings and caveats: Patients' HCMV serostatus was unknown; virus specificity rests on CDR3 similarity alone.

Time point noted: blood from clinic visit 5 months post-surgery; TSC patient then seizure free. Sequencing was limited to surgery cases with top T cell transcript signatures in brain tissue. Pre-surgery treatment included at least one anti-epileptic drug. The V gene is TRBV7-2, the J gene TRBJ1-3; D is uncertain. Sequences were derived from peripheral blood, sampled approximately 5 months after surgery. This sequence originates from a boy less than two years old with tuberous sclerosis and intractable seizures. The DNA for the CDR3 is TGTGCCAGCAGCTTGGCAGCCACACTCTCTGGAAACACCATATATTTT. Its translation: CASSLAATLSGNTIYF.